This is a list of T cell receptor beta chains from one sample in a study of blood T cell repertoires in COVID-19. Produced via immunoSEQ multiplex PCR; TCRdb's table is partial and in-frame only. The sample has over 150,000 clones; around 87% are singletons. The sequenced sample was peripheral blood. The receptor set was obtained from a woman in her 70s with COVID-19, enrolled during active disease. CDR3s include the opening cysteine and the closing phenylalanine or tryptophan. The D gene is left open where the match is weak. Clone sizes are given selectively: once, few, many, or a class where the clone is expanded.

size: .; D: .; V: TRBV6-5; J: TRBJ1-6; CDR3: CASIENRVESPLHF; DNA: TGTGCCAGCATCGAGAACAGGGTGGAATCACCCCTCCACTTT
size: .; D: TRBD1; V: TRBV5-5; J: TRBJ2-2; CDR3: CASSLWDRARAGELFF; DNA: TGTGCCAGCAGCTTGTGGGACAGAGCTCGAGCCGGGGAGCTGTTTTTT
size: .; D: TRBD2; V: TRBV5-1; J: TRBJ2-7; CDR3: CASRNSGGYEQYF; DNA: TGCGCCAGCAGAAATAGCGGGGGGTACGAGCAGTACTTC
size: .; D: TRBD2; V: TRBV5-1; J: TRBJ2-3; CDR3: CASSLVLAGADTQYF; DNA: TGCGCCAGCAGCTTGGTTTTAGCGGGGGCAGATACGCAGTATTTT
size: .; D: .; V: TRBV28; J: TRBJ1-1; CDR3: CASSLVGRGTEAFF; DNA: TGTGCCAGCAGTTTAGTGGGGAGAGGGACTGAAGCTTTCTTT
size: .; D: TRBD1; V: TRBV15; J: TRBJ1-2; CDR3: CATRTNRGINYGYTF; DNA: TGTGCCACCAGGACCAACAGGGGGATCAACTATGGCTACACCTTC
size: .; D: .; V: TRBV18; J: TRBJ1-2; CDR3: CASSPGQEFNYGYTF; DNA: TGTGCCAGCTCACCGGGGCAGGAGTTTAACTATGGCTACACCTTC
size: .; D: .; V: TRBV11-2; J: TRBJ2-1; CDR3: CASSFLTSRGRFNEQFF; DNA: TGTGCCAGCAGCTTCCTCACCTCCCGGGGGAGATTCAATGAGCAGTTCTTC
size: .; D: .; V: TRBV11-3; J: TRBJ2-5; CDR3: CASSLGAGAVETQYF; DNA: TGTGCCAGCAGCTTGGGGGCGGGGGCGGTAGAGACCCAGTACTTC
size: .; D: TRBD1; V: TRBV5-6; J: TRBJ1-5; CDR3: CASSLIWDRGRGSNQPQHF; DNA: TGTGCCAGCAGCTTGATATGGGACAGGGGGCGCGGGAGCAATCAGCCCCAGCATTTT
size: .; D: .; V: TRBV2; J: TRBJ2-1; CDR3: CASSEVRTDRNEQFF; DNA: TGTGCCAGCAGTGAAGTGAGGACAGACCGTAATGAGCAGTTCTTC
size: .; D: TRBD1; V: TRBV19; J: TRBJ1-4; CDR3: CASSKDREKARSF; DNA: TGTGCCAGTAGTAAGGACAGGGAAAAGGCCCGCTCTTTT
size: .; D: TRBD1; V: TRBV28; J: TRBJ1-2; CDR3: CASSAGQGAFGYTF; DNA: TGTGCCAGCAGCGCGGGACAGGGGGCTTTTGGCTACACCTTC
size: .; D: TRBD1; V: TRBV25-1; J: TRBJ2-7; CDR3: CASSSPLGQGYEQYF; DNA: TGTGCCAGCAGTTCTCCATTGGGACAGGGCTACGAGCAGTACTTC
size: .; D: .; V: TRBV19; J: TRBJ2-5; CDR3: CASSIQSGETQYF; DNA: TGTGCCAGTAGTATACAGTCGGGAGAGACCCAGTACTTC
size: .; D: TRBD1; V: TRBV30; J: TRBJ1-2; CDR3: CATGQGARGYTF; DNA: TGTGCCACTGGACAGGGGGCGCGTGGCTACACCTTC
size: once; D: TRBD1; V: TRBV5-1; J: TRBJ1-2; CDR3: CASSLPGQETYGYTF; DNA: TGCGCCAGCAGCTTACCTGGACAGGAAACTTATGGCTACACCTTC
size: few; D: .; V: TRBV11-2; J: TRBJ2-3; CDR3: CASGNAGSTDTQYF; DNA: TGTGCCAGCGGTAACGCGGGGAGCACAGATACGCAGTATTTT
size: .; D: .; V: TRBV5-4; J: TRBJ2-7; CDR3: CASSRDYNPSYEQYF; DNA: TGTGCCAGCAGCCGTGACTATAATCCCTCCTACGAGCAGTACTTC
size: .; D: .; V: TRBV24-1; J: TRBJ1-2; CDR3: CATSAPWGGYTF; DNA: TGTGCCACCAGTGCCCCGTGGGGCGGCTACACCTTC
size: .; D: .; V: TRBV19; J: TRBJ1-2; CDR3: CASSTQTFDRLKGYTF; DNA: TGTGCCAGTAGTACCCAAACATTCGACAGGTTGAAGGGCTACACCTTC
size: once; D: .; V: TRBV2; J: TRBJ1-5; CDR3: CASTEGGGSNQPQHF; DNA: TGTGCCAGCACCGAAGGGGGGGGGAGCAATCAGCCCCAGCATTTT
size: .; D: .; V: TRBV28; J: TRBJ1-3; CDR3: CASSRPDIPVLTSGNTIYF; DNA: TGTGCCAGCAGTCGACCGGACATCCCGGTCCTTACCTCTGGAAACACCATATATTTT
size: .; D: .; V: TRBV5-1; J: TRBJ2-1; CDR3: CASSLGLNSYNEQFF; DNA: TGCGCCAGCAGCTTGGGCCTAAACTCCTACAATGAGCAGTTCTTC
size: few; D: .; V: TRBV2; J: TRBJ2-2; CDR3: CASSPQGWAGELFF; DNA: TGTGCCAGCAGTCCTCAGGGGTGGGCCGGGGAGCTGTTTTTT
size: .; D: TRBD1; V: TRBV6-6; J: TRBJ2-1; CDR3: CASSYSIGQGGSEQFF; DNA: TGTGCCAGCAGTTACTCGATCGGACAGGGGGGGAGTGAGCAGTTCTTC
size: few; D: .; V: TRBV7-9; J: TRBJ1-5; CDR3: CASSIPHQPQHF; DNA: TGTGCCAGCAGTATCCCCCATCAGCCCCAGCATTTT
size: .; D: TRBD2; V: TRBV5-4; J: TRBJ2-1; CDR3: CASSLKLAGGLGEQFF; DNA: TGTGCCAGCAGCCTCAAACTAGCGGGGGGGCTGGGTGAGCAGTTCTTC
size: .; D: .; V: TRBV2; J: TRBJ1-5; CDR3: CASSAGLNQPQHF; DNA: TGTGCCAGCAGTGCAGGACTCAATCAGCCCCAGCATTTT
size: .; D: .; V: TRBV14; J: TRBJ2-7; CDR3: CASSQRDSSYQYF; DNA: TGTGCCAGCAGCCAACGGGATTCATCTTACCAGTACTTC
size: .; D: TRBD2; V: TRBV14; J: TRBJ2-5; CDR3: CASSQPGLAEQETQYF; DNA: TGTGCCAGCAGCCAACCCGGACTAGCGGAACAAGAGACCCAGTACTTC
size: .; D: TRBD1; V: TRBV4-1; J: TRBJ1-5; CDR3: CASSGDRYSNQPQHF; DNA: TGCGCCAGCAGCGGGGACAGATATAGCAATCAGCCCCAGCATTTT
size: .; D: .; V: TRBV7-3; J: TRBJ1-6; CDR3: CASSLQGYNSPLHF; DNA: TGTGCCAGCAGCTTACAGGGCTATAATTCACCCCTCCACTTT
size: few; D: .; V: TRBV25-1; J: TRBJ1-2; CDR3: CASSELAGYTF; DNA: TGTGCCAGCAGTGAATTAGCTGGCTACACCTTC
size: .; D: .; V: TRBV30; J: TRBJ1-1; CDR3: CAWSGLLYTEAFF; DNA: TGTGCCTGGAGTGGATTACTCTACACTGAAGCTTTCTTT
size: .; D: .; V: TRBV28; J: TRBJ2-2; CDR3: CASRPGQGQKVAGELFF; DNA: TGTGCCAGCAGGCCTGGTCAGGGTCAGAAAGTCGCCGGGGAGCTGTTTTTT